This T cell receptor beta chain was obtained from a study of T cell changes during pregnancy in multiple sclerosis. Clones were read by immunoSEQ multiplex PCR, and TCRdb kept only the in-frame ones, dropping some. In the table there are about 48,000 clones, 85% to 95% of which are singletons. The CDR3 spans 16 residues. Germline V lookup: CDR1 SGHTA, CDR2 FQGNSA. V trimming: 5 bases; J trimming: 0 bases; junction bases outside the gene matches: 9. This rearrangement joins TRBV7-2 to TRBJ2-7, with TRBD2 matching 8 bases. Specimen: CD4+ T cells from peripheral blood mononuclear cells, collected in the second trimester of pregnancy. The sequence derives from a female donor in good health, enrolled as a control in a pregnancy study. The CDR3 is CASSPQGTRPSYEQYF. The CDR3, as DNA: TGTGCCAGCAGCCCCCAGGGGACTAGGCCCTCCTACGAGCAGTACTTC.